This T cell receptor (beta chain) was recovered during a study of OX40 agonist ivuxolimab in advanced cancers. Study background: Patients were infused with ivuxolimab every 2 weeks at 0.01 to 10 mg/kg. Dose-escalation cases comprised hepatocellular carcinoma, melanoma, renal cell or head and neck cancer.

This clone was found a few times. The antigen is not known. This CDR3 is built from 15 residues. The J segment lost 5 bases and the V segment lost 5 bases, leaving 7 bases of the junction unmatched. Germline CDR1 MRHNA, CDR2 SNTAGT. Method: immunoSEQ multiplex PCR; TCRdb's copy keeps in-frame clones and lacks some. The data hold over 30,000 clones, with under 85% observed a single time. Study-wide results and limits: In general, CD8+ T cells held more expanded clones than CD4+ did, on average. The specificity for antigen of the expanded peripheral T cells was not determined.

The chain has TRBV6-4 and TRBJ1-5; 9 positions match TRBD1. The specimen was CD4+ or CD8+ T cells sorted from blood, collected in a trial of the OX40 agonist ivuxolimab. This clonotype originated in an adult with an advanced solid tumor such as melanoma, head and neck, liver or kidney cancer. The CDR3 reads CASSPDRGMHQPQHF. CDR3 DNA sequence: TGTGCCAGCAGTCCCGACAGGGGGATGCATCAGCCCCAGCATTTT.